Ten or more counts support the clone carrying this T cell receptor beta chain. TCRdb redid the calling of the RT-PCR reads with MiXCR, one entry per CDR3 protein. The table shows about 680,000 distinct CDR3 sequences, with over 12% occurring only once. From germline, CDR1 is SGHAT and CDR2 FQNNGV. Trimming left V 1 base short and J 0 bases short, with 12 bases between. This CDR3 region has 16 residues. The V gene is TRBV11-2, the J gene TRBJ2-5; a weak D match, TRBD1 (6 bases). Sequencing was performed on memory CD4+ T cells from blood. This sequence was found in a female donor in good health, serving as a healthy control. The CDR3 protein is CASSLGVGAHQETQYF. The CDR3 DNA reads TGTGCCAGCAGCTTAGGTGTGGGGGCGCACCAAGAGACCCAGTACTTC. Supplemented by reference TRBV11-2 and TRBJ2-5, the full variable domain reads EAGVAQSPRYKIIEKRQSVAFWCNPISGHATLYWYQQILGQGPKLLIQFQNNGVVDDSQLPKDRFSAERLKGVDSTLKIQPAKLEDSAVYLCASSLGVGAHQETQYFGPGTRLLVL.